This T cell receptor (beta chain) was identified in a study of blood T cells in healthy people across ages (dated by TCRdb to between 2015 and 2017). In terms of the full investigation: In model experiments, template switching captured about one uniquely barcoded TCR beta cDNA molecule for every two T cells. The donors were split into four age groups: young (average around 16 years), middle-aged (about 40), aged (more than 55) and long-lived (82). Donors of different ages were randomly distributed across sequencing lanes to avoid experimental bias. Using the same blood draw, the study looked at two additional independent replicas of 1 million unique cDNA reads for two donors, one aged 18 to 30 and the other aged 80 or older. Using deep sequencing normalized with unique cDNA molecular identifiers, the study measured how TCR beta repertoire diversity changes with age.

Library prep was done by 5' RACE. Sequencing was carried out with an Illumina HiSeq 2500. A second PCR of about 6 to 11 cycles was run with a J-beta primer mix and a sample-barcoded 5' primer. A unique molecular identifier was introduced onto each TCR beta cDNA molecule by a template-switch 5' adaptor carrying 12 random nucleotides. At least 2.5 million CDR3-containing paired-end reads were obtained from each sample. First-strand cDNA synthesis was performed from all RNA using the Mint cDNA synthesis kit, with priming by a TRBC-specific oligonucleotide. All cDNA was treated with uracil-DNA glycosylase and then went through a first 18-cycle PCR with the universal primers M1SS and BC2_uni_R. In the original analysis: For normalization, 1 million high-quality reads, each with a distinct molecular identifier, were randomly selected from each sample. Instead of being binned into consensus sequences, reads with shared molecular identifiers were discarded. CDR3 identification, clonotype clustering and error correction used MiTCR with a Q25 quality threshold and the strictest error-elimination algorithm. A nonparametric unseen species model with Euler transformation was used to estimate lower-bound total TCR beta diversity. TCRdb ran its own pipeline on the public reads, namely fastp trimming at Q25 and MiXCR clone calling, and kept in-frame beta chains. When rows share a CDR3 protein, they turn into one entry using the most common DNA and genes. Clone size and V and J calls follow TCRdb, not the original study. This sample comprises over 550,000 distinct CDR3 sequences, approximately 30% of them detected only once. The top ten hold roughly 14% of the sample.

Results and caveats for the whole study, not just this receptor: Observed TCR beta diversity per million T cells fell roughly linearly with age, and a significant reduction was already apparent by age roughly 40. Conclusive comparison of naive and antigen-experienced compartments was prevented by the profiling of bulk unsorted PBMCs. Donor CMV infection status was unknown, potentially confounding age-related changes in expanded clonotypes. A strong correlation was found between observed TCR beta diversity and the percentage of naive T cells measured by flow cytometry. Estimates of total diversity based on one million sequenced T cells were considered lower bounds and underestimates. Compared with the aged group, more naive CD4+ T cells, fewer expanded clones and increased TCR diversity were shown by the long-lived group, suggesting age selection.

This clonotype was recorded many times. It has no known antigen specificity. Qualities for individual bases were not recorded, and no much larger clone is one base off. The CDR3 has 16 amino acids, counting the end cysteine and phenylalanine. Just CDR3 DNA is preserved here, 48 bases in frame from base 1. Compared with germline, V lacks 1 base and J lacks 6 bases; bases without a gene match: 7. CDR1 and CDR2 were assigned from the germline V gene as SGHTA and FQGNSA. Donors were 39 systemically healthy Caucasian individuals from Russia aged roughly 6 to 100 years. Each donor gave ten milliliters of peripheral blood, collected into EDTA-treated Vacutainer tubes. Ficoll-Paque density-gradient centrifugation was used to isolate PBMCs, with at least 6.5 million obtained per sample. Trizol reagent was used to extract total RNA from PBMCs, with at least 5.5 micrograms per sample. For every donor, an aliquot of PBMCs went through flow cytometry to measure the percentages of naive CD45RAhigh/CD27high T cells.

The source material was blood. This TCR came from a woman aged 80 or over in good health. The rearrangement joined TRBV7-2 to TRBJ2-1; TRBD2 lines up with 9 middle nucleotides. The CDR3 region: CASSLGPRGGFNEQFF. The nucleotide sequence reads TGTGCCAGCAGCTTAGGTCCGCGGGGGGGCTTCAATGAGCAGTTCTTC. Outside the CDR3, residues come from the reference TRBV7-2 and TRBJ2-1 proteins, so the full variable domain is: GAGVSQSPSNKVTEKGKDVELRCDPISGHTALYWYRQSLGQGLEFLIYFQGNSAPDKSGLPSDRFSAERTGGSVSTLTIQRTQQEDSAVYLCASSLGPRGGFNEQFFGPGTRLTVL.